The 3 T cell receptor beta chains below come from one sample, sequenced in a study of CD8 T cells in Susac syndrome. Reverse transcription of roughly 0.5 to 1 ug RNA used random hexamers. TCRdb passed the immunoSEQ multiplex PCR reads through MiXCR, listing each CDR3 protein once. This repertoire shows about 150,000 distinct CDR3 sequences, approximately 96% found once; its top ten account for 0.16%. What was sequenced was CD4+ T cells from PBMCs. The source of these receptors is a human donor with Susac syndrome.

The V call is TRBV9, the J call TRBJ2-7; D perhaps matches TRBD2 (6 bases). Germline V lookup: CDR1 SGDLS, CDR2 YYNGEE. V lost 4 bases to trimming and J lost 1 base, with 15 bases between them. CDR3 length equals 15 residues. CDR3 nucleotides: TGTGCCAGCAGCTCAGGAGGGGATAGGTCCTACGAGCAGTACTTC. This encodes CASSSGGDRSYEQYF.

The chain carries TRBV27 and TRBJ2-1, with a weak D call TRBD2 (6 bases). Germline values: CDR1 MNHEY, CDR2 SMNVEV (reference sequence). The CDR3 is made up of 15 amino acids. V was trimmed by 5 bases and J by 0 bases, leaving 11 bases between them. The CDR3, as DNA: TGTGCCAGCAGTAAACGGGAGAGCTCCTACAATGAGCAGTTCTTC. It is translated as CASSKRESSYNEQFF.

The rearrangement uses TRBV7-8 and TRBJ2-3; the match to TRBD1 covers 8 bases. With V trimmed by 2 bases and J by 5 bases, 15 bases remained unmatched. The germline V gene encodes CDR1 SGHVS and CDR2 FQNEAQ. The CDR3 is 18 amino acids. The CDR3 here is CASSLRISGGPVVDTQYF. CDR3 in DNA: TGTGCCAGCAGCTTAAGGATCTCAGGGGGCCCTGTTGTAGATACGCAGTATTTT.